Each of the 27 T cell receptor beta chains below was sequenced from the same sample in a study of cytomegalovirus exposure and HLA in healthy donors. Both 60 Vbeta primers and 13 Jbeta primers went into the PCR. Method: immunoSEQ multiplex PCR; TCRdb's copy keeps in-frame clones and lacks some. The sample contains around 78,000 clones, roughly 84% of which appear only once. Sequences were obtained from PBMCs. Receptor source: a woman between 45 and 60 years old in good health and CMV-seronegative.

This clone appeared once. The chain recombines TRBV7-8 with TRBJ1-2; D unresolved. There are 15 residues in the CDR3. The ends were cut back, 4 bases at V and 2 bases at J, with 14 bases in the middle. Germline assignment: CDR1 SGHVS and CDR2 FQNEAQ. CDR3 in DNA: TGTGCCAGCAGCTCTAACACGGGAGCCAACTATGGCTACACCTTC. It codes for CASSSNTGANYGYTF.

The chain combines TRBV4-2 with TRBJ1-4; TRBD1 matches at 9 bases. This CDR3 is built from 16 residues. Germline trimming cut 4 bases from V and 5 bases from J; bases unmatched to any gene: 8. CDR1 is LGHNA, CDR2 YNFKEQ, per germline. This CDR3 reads CASSPLLGQGNEKLFF. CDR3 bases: TGTGCCAGCAGCCCCCTTCTGGGACAGGGAAATGAAAAACTGTTTTTT.

CDR3 bases: TGTGCCAGCAGCTTTGGGGGGGGCGTAGATACGCAGTATTTT. It specifies CASSFGGGVDTQYF. The chain joins TRBV7-2 to TRBJ2-3; maybe TRBD2 (7 bases). The germline V gene has CDR1 SGHTA and CDR2 FQGNSA. Between the trimmed V and J ends, which lost 3 bases and 5 bases, there was a span of 12 bases. This CDR3 region has 14 residues.

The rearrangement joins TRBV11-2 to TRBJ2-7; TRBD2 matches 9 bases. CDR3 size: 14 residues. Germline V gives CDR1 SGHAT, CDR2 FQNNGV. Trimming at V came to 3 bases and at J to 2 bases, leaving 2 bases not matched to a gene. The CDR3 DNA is TGTGCCAGCAGCTTCGCGGGAGGGCCCTACGAGCAGTACTTC. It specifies CASSFAGGPYEQYF.

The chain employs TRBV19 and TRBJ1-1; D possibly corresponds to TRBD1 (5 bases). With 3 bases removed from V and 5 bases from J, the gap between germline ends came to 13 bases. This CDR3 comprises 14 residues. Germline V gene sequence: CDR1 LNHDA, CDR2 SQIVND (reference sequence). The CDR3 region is CASSMAQGRTEAFF. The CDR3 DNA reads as TGTGCCAGTAGTATGGCGCAGGGCAGGACTGAAGCTTTCTTT.

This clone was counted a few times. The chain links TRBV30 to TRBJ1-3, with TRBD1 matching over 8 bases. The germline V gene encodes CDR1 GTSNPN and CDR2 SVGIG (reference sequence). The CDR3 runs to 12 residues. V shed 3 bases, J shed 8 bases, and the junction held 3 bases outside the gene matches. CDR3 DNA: TGTGCCTGGAGCGACAGGGGATACACCATATATTTT. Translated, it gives CAWSDRGYTIYF.

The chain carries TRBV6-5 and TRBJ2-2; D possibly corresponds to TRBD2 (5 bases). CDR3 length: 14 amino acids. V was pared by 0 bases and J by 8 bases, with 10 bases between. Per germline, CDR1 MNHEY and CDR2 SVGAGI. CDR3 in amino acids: CASSYSRASGELFF. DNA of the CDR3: TGTGCCAGCAGTTACTCGAGGGCCTCAGGGGAGCTGTTTTTT.

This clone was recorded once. The CDR3 loop is CASSPHSLRNEKLFF. CDR3 nucleotides: TGTGCCAGCAGTCCACACAGCCTCCGTAATGAAAAACTGTTTTTT. This rearrangement joins TRBV6-5 to TRBJ1-4, with D hard to call. Germline assignment: CDR1 MNHEY and CDR2 SVGAGI. This CDR3 is built from 15 residues. The V end lost 5 bases, the J end lost 4 bases, and 14 bases lay between the germline ends.

The CDR3 here is CASSRGNTGELFF. The CDR3 nucleotides read TGTGCCAGCAGCCGGGGAAACACCGGGGAGCTGTTTTTT. V and J are TRBV7-2 and TRBJ2-2; the D gene is possibly TRBD2 (5 bases). Germline lookup yields CDR1 SGHTA and CDR2 FQGNSA. Deletions cut 5 bases from V and 2 bases from J, with 6 bases between. CDR3 size: 13 residues. The variable domain in full, with the rest retrieved from reference TRBV7-2 and TRBJ2-2, is GAGVSQSPSNKVTEKGKDVELRCDPISGHTALYWYRQSLGQGLEFLIYFQGNSAPDKSGLPSDRFSAERTGGSVSTLTIQRTQQEDSAVYLCASSRGNTGELFFGEGSRLTVL.

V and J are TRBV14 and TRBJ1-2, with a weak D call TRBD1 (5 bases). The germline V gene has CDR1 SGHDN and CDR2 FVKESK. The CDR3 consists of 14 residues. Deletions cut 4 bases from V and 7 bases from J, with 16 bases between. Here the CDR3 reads CASSPRRGVIGYTF. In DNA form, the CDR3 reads TGTGCCAGCAGCCCCAGGAGGGGTGTGATTGGCTACACCTTC.

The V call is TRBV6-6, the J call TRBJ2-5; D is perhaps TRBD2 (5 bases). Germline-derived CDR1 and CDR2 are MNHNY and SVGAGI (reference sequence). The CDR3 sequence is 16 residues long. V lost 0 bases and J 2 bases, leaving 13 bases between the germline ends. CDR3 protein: CASSYSIQTNQETQYF. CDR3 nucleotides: TGTGCCAGCAGTTACTCCATACAGACTAATCAAGAGACCCAGTACTTC.

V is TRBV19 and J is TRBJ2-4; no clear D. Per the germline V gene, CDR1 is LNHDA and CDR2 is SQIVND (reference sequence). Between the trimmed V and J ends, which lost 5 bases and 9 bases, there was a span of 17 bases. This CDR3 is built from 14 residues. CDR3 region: CASSFTDGFTIQYF. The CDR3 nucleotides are TGTGCCAGTAGTTTCACAGATGGGTTTACCATTCAGTACTTC.

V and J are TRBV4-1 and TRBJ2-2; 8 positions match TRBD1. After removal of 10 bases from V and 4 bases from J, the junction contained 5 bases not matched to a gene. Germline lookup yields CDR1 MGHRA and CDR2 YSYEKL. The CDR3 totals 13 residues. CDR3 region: CATQGAGTGELFF. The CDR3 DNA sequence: TGCGCCACCCAGGGGGCCGGCACCGGGGAGCTGTTTTTT.

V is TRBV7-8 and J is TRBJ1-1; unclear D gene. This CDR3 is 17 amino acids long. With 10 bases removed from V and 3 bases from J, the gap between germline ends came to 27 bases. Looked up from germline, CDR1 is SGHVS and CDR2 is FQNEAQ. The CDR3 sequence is CATQLNVMYREDTEAFF. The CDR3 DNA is TGTGCCACCCAGCTTAATGTGATGTATAGGGAGGACACTGAAGCTTTCTTT.

The DNA of the CDR3 is TGTGCCAGCAAACTCGGGGGGTATGAGCAGTTCTTC. This sequence encodes CASKLGGYEQFF. The V and J genes are TRBV7-9 and TRBJ2-1; 7 bases map to TRBD2. Per germline, CDR1 SEHNR and CDR2 FQNEAQ (reference sequence). This CDR3 is built from 12 residues. V dropped 7 bases and J dropped 8; count of bases not matched to a gene: 5.

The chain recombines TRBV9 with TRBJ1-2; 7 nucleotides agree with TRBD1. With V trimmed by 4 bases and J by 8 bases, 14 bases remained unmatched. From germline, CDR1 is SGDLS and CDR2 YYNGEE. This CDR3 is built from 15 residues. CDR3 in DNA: TGTGCCAGCAGCCCCAGGGACAGCCGCAGTGAGGGCTACACCTTC. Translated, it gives CASSPRDSRSEGYTF.

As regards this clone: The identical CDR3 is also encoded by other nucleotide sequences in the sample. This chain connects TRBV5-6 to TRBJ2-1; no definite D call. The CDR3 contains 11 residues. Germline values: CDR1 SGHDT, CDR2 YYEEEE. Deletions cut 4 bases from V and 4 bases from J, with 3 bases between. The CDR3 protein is CASSLYNEQFF. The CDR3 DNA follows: TGTGCCAGCAGCCTTTACAATGAGCAGTTCTTC.

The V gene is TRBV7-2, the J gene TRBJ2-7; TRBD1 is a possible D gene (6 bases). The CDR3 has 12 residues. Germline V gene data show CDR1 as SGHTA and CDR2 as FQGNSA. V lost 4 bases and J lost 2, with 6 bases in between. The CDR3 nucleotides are TGTGCCAGCAGCTGGGACACCTACGAGCAGTACTTC. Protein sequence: CASSWDTYEQYF.

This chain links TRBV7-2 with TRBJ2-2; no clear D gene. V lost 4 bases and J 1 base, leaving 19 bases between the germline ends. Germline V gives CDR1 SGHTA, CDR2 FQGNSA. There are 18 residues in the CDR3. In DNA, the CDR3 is TGTGCCAGCAGCTCCCCGACAACGCCCCTCTTGAACACCGGGGAGCTGTTTTTT. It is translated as CASSSPTTPLLNTGELFF.

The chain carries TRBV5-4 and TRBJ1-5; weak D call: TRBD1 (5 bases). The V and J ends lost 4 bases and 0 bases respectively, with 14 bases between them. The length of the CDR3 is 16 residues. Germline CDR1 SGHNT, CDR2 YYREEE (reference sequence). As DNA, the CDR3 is TGTGCCAGCAGCGTTGGCGGAGGGGATAGCAATCAGCCCCAGCATTTT. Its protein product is CASSVGGGDSNQPQHF.

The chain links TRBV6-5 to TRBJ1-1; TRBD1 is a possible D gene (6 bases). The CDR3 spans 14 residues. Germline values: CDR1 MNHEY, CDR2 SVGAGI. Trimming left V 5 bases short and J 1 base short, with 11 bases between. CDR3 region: CASSPGQPNTEAFF. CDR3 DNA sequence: TGTGCCAGCAGTCCCGGACAGCCGAACACTGAAGCTTTCTTT.

CDR3 DNA: TGTGCCATCAGTGATAGGAGACAGGGGGTAGATCAGCCCCAGCATTTT. Its protein is CAISDRRQGVDQPQHF. The rearrangement joins TRBV10-3 to TRBJ1-5, with TRBD1 identical over 9 bases. The CDR3 is 16 amino acids. The trim removed 3 bases at V and 5 bases at J, leaving 8 bases unmatched. Germline V gene sequence: CDR1 ENHRY, CDR2 SYGVKD.

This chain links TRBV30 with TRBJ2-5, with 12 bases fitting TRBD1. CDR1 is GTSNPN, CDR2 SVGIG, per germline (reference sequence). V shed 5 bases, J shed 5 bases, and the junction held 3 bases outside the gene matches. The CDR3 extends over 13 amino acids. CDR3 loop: CAWGTGGRETQYF. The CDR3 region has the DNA TGTGCCTGGGGGACAGGGGGCCGGGAGACCCAGTACTTC.

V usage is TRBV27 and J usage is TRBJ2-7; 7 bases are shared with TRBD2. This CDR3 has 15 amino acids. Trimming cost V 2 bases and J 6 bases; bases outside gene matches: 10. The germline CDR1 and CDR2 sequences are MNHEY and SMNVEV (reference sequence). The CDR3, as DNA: TGTGCCAGCAGTTTAACCGGGGGAGGGCCGGGCGAGCAGTACTTC. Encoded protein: CASSLTGGGPGEQYF.

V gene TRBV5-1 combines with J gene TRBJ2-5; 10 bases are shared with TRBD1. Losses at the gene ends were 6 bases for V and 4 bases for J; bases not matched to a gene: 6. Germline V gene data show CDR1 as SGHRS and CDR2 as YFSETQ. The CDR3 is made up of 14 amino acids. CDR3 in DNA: TGCGCCAGCACCTCGGGACAGGGGTCAGAGACCCAGTACTTC. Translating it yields CASTSGQGSETQYF.

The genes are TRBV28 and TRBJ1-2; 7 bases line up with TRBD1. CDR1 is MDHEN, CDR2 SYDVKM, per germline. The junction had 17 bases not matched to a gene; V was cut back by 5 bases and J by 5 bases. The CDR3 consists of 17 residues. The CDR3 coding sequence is TGTGCCAGCAGTCCCCGGGACAGTCGATCCCTGAGGTATGGCTACACCTTC. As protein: CASSPRDSRSLRYGYTF.

The CDR3 DNA is TGTGCCAGCGGATCCGGGACAGTTAATAATTCACCCCTCCACTTT. As protein: CASGSGTVNNSPLHF. The chain links TRBV5-8 to TRBJ1-6; TRBD1 aligns across 7 bases. From germline, CDR1 is SGHTS and CDR2 YDEGEE. V lost 7 bases to trimming and J lost 5 bases; unmatched junction nucleotides: 9. The CDR3 has 15 residues.